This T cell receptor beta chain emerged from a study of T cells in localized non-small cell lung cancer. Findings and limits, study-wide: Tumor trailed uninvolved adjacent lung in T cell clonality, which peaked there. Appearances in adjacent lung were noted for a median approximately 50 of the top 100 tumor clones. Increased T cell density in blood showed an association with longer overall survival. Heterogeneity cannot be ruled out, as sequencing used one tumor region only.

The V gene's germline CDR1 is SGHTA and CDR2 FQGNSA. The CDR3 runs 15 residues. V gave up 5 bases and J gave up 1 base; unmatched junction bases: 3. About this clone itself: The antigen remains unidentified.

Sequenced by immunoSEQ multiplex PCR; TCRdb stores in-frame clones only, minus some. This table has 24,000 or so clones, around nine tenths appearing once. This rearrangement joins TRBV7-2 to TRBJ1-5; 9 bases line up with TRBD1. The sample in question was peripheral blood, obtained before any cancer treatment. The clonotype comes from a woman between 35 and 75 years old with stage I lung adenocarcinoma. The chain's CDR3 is CASSLGQGSNQPQHF. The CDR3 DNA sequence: TGTGCCAGCAGCCTAGGACAGGGGAGCAATCAGCCCCAGCATTTT.